A single sample gave rise to the 9 T cell receptor beta chains below, sequenced in a study of T cells after yellow fever vaccination. TCRdb re-called the 5' RACE reads with MiXCR, one entry per CDR3 protein. The repertoire includes over 300,000 distinct CDR3 sequences, approximately 3.8% of them detected once, and roughly a quarter sits in the top ten. Sequenced here: PBMCs, sampled on the day of the yellow fever booster vaccination. Source of these receptors: a man younger than 30 who received the YFV17D yellow fever vaccine.

This clonotype occurred a few times. The rearrangement links TRBV20-1 to TRBJ1-2; D may be TRBD1 (6 bases). The V end was cut by 6 bases, the J end by 4 bases, with 15 bases between. Germline V CDR1 and CDR2: DFQATT, SNEGSKA (reference sequence). CDR3 length: 13 residues. CDR3 loop: CSATPTGSYGYTF. CDR3 bases: TGCAGTGCGACTCCAACAGGGAGCTATGGCTACACCTTC.

This clonotype was found many times. The genes are TRBV30 and TRBJ2-3; TRBD1 matches at 8 bases. The CDR3 runs 14 residues. Germline V lookup: CDR1 GTSNPN, CDR2 SVGIG (reference sequence). Trimming cost V 2 bases and J 4 bases; bases outside gene matches: 5. CDR3 coding DNA: TGTGCCTGGAGTCCGTGGACAGGGCCAGATACGCAGTATTTT. Its translation: CAWSPWTGPDTQYF.

This chain connects TRBV2 to TRBJ2-4, with 10 bases that match TRBD1. The CDR3 totals 12 residues. With V trimmed by 5 bases and J by 9 bases, 1 base remained unmatched. Germline CDR1 SNHLY, CDR2 FYNNEI. CDR3 region: CASSRQGAIQYF. CDR3 bases: TGTGCCAGCAGTAGACAGGGGGCCATTCAGTACTTC.

This clonotype showed up many times. This chain connects TRBV6-5 to TRBJ2-2, with 8 bases that match TRBD1. The CDR3 length is 17 residues. Per germline, CDR1 MNHEY and CDR2 SVGAGI. V trimming: 0 bases; J trimming: 0 bases; junction bases outside the gene matches: 3. The chain's CDR3 is CASSYSVTGANTGELFF. Written as DNA, the CDR3 is TGTGCCAGCAGTTACTCCGTGACAGGGGCGAACACCGGGGAGCTGTTTTTT.

At least ten counts were recorded for this clonotype. One end of the junction does not line up with germline, which may come from a read error. The chain has TRBV5-1 and TRBJ1-5, with D possibly matching TRBD1 (5 bases). This CDR3 comprises 15 residues. From germline, CDR1 is SGHRS and CDR2 YFSETQ. The CDR3 spells CASSLAGRDNQPQHF. For the CDR3, the DNA is TGTGCCAGCAGCTTGGCAGGGCGGGATAATCAGCCCCAGCATTTT.

This clonotype appeared many times. The chain is built from TRBV29-1 and TRBJ2-7, with TRBD2 matching over 8 bases. This CDR3 comprises 15 residues. The germline V gene has CDR1 SQVTM and CDR2 ANQGSEA. J was trimmed by 0 bases and V by 4 bases; bases with no gene match: 8. Written as DNA, the CDR3 is TGCAGCGTTGCCGGGACTAGGAAGGCCTCCTACGAGCAGTACTTC. It translates to CSVAGTRKASYEQYF.

This clonotype was seen a handful of times. The rearrangement links TRBV18 to TRBJ1-1; D not certain. CDR1 is KGHSH, CDR2 LQKENI, per germline. V shed 4 bases and J shed 3 bases, with 12 bases lying between them. The CDR3 runs 14 residues. The CDR3 DNA follows: TGTGCCAGCTCACTCGCGAGTGTGGACACTGAAGCTTTCTTT. Encoded protein: CASSLASVDTEAFF.

This clonotype was detected many times. The CDR3 protein is CASSQDRVRETQYF. CDR3 bases: TGTGCCAGCAGCCAAGACAGGGTACGAGAGACCCAGTACTTC. The chain is built from TRBV28 and TRBJ2-5, with 7 bases lining up with TRBD1. The CDR3 spans 14 residues. The germline V gene has CDR1 MDHEN and CDR2 SYDVKM. Germline trimming cut 6 bases from V and 4 bases from J; bases unmatched to any gene: 8.

Concerning this clonotype: A single base separates this from a much larger clone, so it may be a read error. The rearrangement joins TRBV20-1 to TRBJ1-5; no clear D. The CDR3 runs to 14 residues. V lost 6 bases and J 6 bases, leaving 18 bases between the germline ends. Germline values: CDR1 DFQATT, CDR2 SNEGSKA (reference sequence). DNA of the CDR3: TGCAGTGCGGAAGCAGAGGGTGGCATTCAGCCCCAGCATTTT. Translating gives CSAEAEGGIQPQHF.